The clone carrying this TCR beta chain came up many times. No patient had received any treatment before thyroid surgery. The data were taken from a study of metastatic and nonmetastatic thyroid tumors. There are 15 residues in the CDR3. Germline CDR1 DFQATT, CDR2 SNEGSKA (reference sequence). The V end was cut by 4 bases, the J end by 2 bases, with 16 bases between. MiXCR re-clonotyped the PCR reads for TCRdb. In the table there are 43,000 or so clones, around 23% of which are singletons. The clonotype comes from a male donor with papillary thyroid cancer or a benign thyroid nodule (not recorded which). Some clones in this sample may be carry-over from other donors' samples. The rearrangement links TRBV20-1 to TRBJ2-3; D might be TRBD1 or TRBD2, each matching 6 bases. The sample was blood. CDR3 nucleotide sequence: TGCAGTGCTAAAGAACCAGGGGACTTCACAGATACGCAGTATTTT. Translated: CSAKEPGDFTDTQYF.